The clone carrying this T cell receptor beta chain came up many times. What it binds is not known. Amplified regions were TCR beta CDR3 sequences from RNA transcripts. The TCR CDR3 first-round RT-PCR relied on the HTBI primer set. TCRdb fed the multiplex PCR reads into MiXCR, producing one record per CDR3 protein. The sample carries about 640,000 distinct CDR3 sequences, around 20% recorded once. This specimen comes from a study of T cells in Graves' hyperthyroidism and ophthalmopathy. Study in general: The authors collected peripheral blood at initial diagnosis, before any treatment. Broader study findings: A model using 13 V-J features told ophthalmopathy apart from stable hyperthyroidism. It was a median around 6 months before onset that the model predicted ophthalmopathy.

The V and J ends lost 5 bases and 0 bases, in that order; junction bases with no gene match: 5. There are 16 residues in the CDR3. The germline V gene has CDR1 MNHNS and CDR2 SASEGT. The study based diagnoses on clinical symptoms, serum thyroxine and TRAb, thyroid ultrasound and orbital computed tomography. The genes are TRBV6-1 and TRBJ2-1; the match to TRBD2 covers 9 bases. The specimen sequenced was blood. The TCR sequence derives from a man aged 25 to 45 with Graves' ophthalmopathy. This CDR3 is CASSLTSGSSYNEQFF. Here the CDR3 DNA reads TGTGCCAGCAGTTTGACTAGCGGAAGCTCCTACAATGAGCAGTTCTTC.